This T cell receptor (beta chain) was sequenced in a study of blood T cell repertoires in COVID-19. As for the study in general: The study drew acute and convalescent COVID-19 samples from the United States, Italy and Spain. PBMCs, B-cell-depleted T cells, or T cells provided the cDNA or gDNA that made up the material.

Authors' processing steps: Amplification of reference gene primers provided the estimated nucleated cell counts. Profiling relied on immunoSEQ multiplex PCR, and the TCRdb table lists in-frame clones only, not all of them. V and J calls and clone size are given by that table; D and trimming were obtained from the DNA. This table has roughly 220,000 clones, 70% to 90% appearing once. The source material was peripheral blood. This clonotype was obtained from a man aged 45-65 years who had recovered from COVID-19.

The CDR3 protein is CASSRQINTEAFF. For the CDR3, the DNA is TGTGCCAGCAGTCGACAGATAAACACTGAAGCTTTCTTT. This chain connects TRBV6-5 to TRBJ1-1; the D gene is possibly TRBD1 (5 bases). The V gene lost 5 bases and the J gene lost 2 bases, with 9 bases spanning the gap. This CDR3 contains 13 residues. Germline CDR1 MNHEY, CDR2 SVGAGI.